A single sample is the source of the 5 T cell receptor beta chains below, sequenced in a study of CD8 T cells in ankylosing spondylitis. Each CDR3 protein is one row after TCRdb ran MiXCR on the 5' RACE reads. The repertoire holds around 75,000 distinct CDR3 sequences, with about 5.2% as singletons. Sequencing input: blood, either unsorted or a sorted T cell fraction (not recorded which). Source of these receptors: a male donor with ankylosing spondylitis or in good health (not recorded which).

This clonotype was counted ten times or more. J is TRBJ2-7 and V is TRBV27, with D perhaps matching TRBD1 or TRBD2 (5 bases each). The CDR3 covers 14 residues. Germline V gene sequence: CDR1 MNHEY, CDR2 SMNVEV (reference sequence). V was cut by 6 bases and J by 3 bases, with 15 bases left in between. The CDR3 DNA reads TGTGCCAGCAGAACCGGGACCTATTACTACGAGCAGTACTTC. Protein sequence: CASRTGTYYYEQYF.

This clonotype was recorded at least ten times. The chain joins TRBV18 to TRBJ2-1; D unresolved. Trimming removed 0 bases from V and 0 bases from J, with 3 bases in between. CDR1 and CDR2 (germline): KGHSH, LQKENI. The CDR3 has 14 residues. The CDR3 bases are TGTGCCAGCTCACCACCCAGCTCCTACAATGAGCAGTTCTTC. Residues: CASSPPSSYNEQFF.

This clonotype was seen ten or more times. The chain carries TRBV19 and TRBJ2-2; D ambiguous. From germline, CDR1 is LNHDA and CDR2 SQIVND (reference sequence). This CDR3 region has 14 residues. Deletions cut 7 bases from V and 0 bases from J, with 9 bases between. The DNA of the CDR3 is TGTGCCAGTACGGTAGGGACGAACACCGGGGAGCTGTTTTTT. It specifies CASTVGTNTGELFF.

This clonotype was seen only a few times. V usage is TRBV29-1 and J usage is TRBJ2-7, with D tentatively TRBD1 (5 bases). CDR3 length: 11 residues. The ends were cut back, 7 bases at V and 7 bases at J, with 14 bases in the middle. Germline loops: CDR1 SQVTM, CDR2 ANQGSEA. CDR3 protein: CSAAQGWEQYF. CDR3 sequence (DNA): TGCAGCGCGGCCCAGGGATGGGAGCAGTACTTC.

This clonotype was picked up many times. The chain combines TRBV28 with TRBJ1-5; no definite D call. CDR1 MDHEN and CDR2 SYDVKM come from the germline V gene. The CDR3 totals 13 residues. Trimming stripped 2 bases from V and 7 bases from J, with 9 bases between. In DNA, the CDR3 is TGTGCCAGCAGTTTAGTAGGAAGGCAGCCCCAGCATTTT. Protein: CASSLVGRQPQHF.